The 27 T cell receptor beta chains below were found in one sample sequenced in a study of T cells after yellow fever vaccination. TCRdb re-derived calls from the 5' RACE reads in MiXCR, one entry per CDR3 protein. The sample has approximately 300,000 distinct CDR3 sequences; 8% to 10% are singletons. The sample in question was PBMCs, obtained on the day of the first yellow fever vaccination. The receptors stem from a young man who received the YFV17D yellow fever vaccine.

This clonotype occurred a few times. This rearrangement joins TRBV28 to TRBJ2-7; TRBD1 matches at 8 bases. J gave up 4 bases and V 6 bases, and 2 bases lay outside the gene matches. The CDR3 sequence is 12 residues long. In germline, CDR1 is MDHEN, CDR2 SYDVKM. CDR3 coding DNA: TGTGCCAGCAGCGGACAGGGATACGAGCAGTACGTC. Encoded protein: CASSGQGYEQYV.

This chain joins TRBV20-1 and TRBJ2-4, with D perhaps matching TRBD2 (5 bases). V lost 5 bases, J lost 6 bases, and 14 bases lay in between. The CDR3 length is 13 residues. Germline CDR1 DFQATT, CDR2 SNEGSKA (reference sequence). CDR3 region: CSASPPTINIQYF. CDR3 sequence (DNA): TGCAGTGCTTCTCCCCCGACTATAAACATTCAGTACTTC.

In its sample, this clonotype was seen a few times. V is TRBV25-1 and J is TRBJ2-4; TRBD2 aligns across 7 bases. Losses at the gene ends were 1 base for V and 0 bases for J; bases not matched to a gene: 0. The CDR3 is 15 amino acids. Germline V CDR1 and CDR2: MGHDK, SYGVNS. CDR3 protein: CASSEWGGAKNIQYF. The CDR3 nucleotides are TGTGCCAGCAGTGAATGGGGGGGAGCCAAAAACATTCAGTACTTC.

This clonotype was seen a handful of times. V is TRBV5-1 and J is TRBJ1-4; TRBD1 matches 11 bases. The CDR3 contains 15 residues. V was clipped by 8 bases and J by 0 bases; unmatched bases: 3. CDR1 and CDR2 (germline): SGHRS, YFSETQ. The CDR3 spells CASRTGGATNEKLFF. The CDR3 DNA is TGCGCCAGTAGGACAGGGGGCGCAACTAATGAAAAACTGTTTTTT.

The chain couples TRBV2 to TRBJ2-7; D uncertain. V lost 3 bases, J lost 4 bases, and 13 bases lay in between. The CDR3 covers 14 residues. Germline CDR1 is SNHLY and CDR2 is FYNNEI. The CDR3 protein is CASSDYPRSYEQYV. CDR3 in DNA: TGTGCCAGCAGTGATTACCCTCGGTCTTACGAGCAGTACGTC.

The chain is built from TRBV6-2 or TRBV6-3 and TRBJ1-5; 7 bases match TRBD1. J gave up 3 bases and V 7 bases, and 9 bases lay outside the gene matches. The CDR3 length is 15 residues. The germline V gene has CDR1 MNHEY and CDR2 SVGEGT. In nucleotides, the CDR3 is TGTGCCAGCACACAGGGGAGAAGTATCAATCAGCCCCAGCATTTT. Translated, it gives CASTQGRSINQPQHF.

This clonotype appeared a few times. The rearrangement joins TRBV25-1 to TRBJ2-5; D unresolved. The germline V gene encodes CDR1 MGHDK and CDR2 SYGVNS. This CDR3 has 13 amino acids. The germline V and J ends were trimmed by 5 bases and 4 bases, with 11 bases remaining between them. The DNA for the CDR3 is TGTGCCAGCAGTCCCCTAGGCCCAGAGACCCAGTACTTC. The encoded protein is CASSPLGPETQYF.

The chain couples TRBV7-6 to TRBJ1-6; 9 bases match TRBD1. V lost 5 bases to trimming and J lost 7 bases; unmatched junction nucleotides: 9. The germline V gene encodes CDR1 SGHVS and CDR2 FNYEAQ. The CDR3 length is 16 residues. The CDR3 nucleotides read TGTGCCAGCAGCCCTCTCGGGGGACAGGGAAATTCACCCCTCCACTTT. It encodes CASSPLGGQGNSPLHF.

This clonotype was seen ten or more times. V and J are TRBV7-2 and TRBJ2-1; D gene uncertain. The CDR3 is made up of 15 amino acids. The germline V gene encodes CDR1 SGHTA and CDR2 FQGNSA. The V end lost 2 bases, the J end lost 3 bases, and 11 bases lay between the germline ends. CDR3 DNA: TGTGCCAGCAGCTTACGCGCAGAGTACTACAATGAGCAGTTCTTC. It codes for CASSLRAEYYNEQFF.

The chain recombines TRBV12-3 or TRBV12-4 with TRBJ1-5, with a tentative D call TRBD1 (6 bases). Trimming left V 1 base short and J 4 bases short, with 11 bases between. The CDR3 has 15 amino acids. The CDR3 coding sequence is TGTGCCAGCAGTTTAGGGGGGCGTGGGAATCAGCCCCAGCATTTT. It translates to CASSLGGRGNQPQHF.

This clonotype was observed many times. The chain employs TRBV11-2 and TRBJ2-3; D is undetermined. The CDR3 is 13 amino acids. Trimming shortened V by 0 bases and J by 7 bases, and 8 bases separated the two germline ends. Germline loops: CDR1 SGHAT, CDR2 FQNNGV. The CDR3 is CASSLDLANTQYF. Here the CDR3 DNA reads TGTGCCAGCAGCTTAGATCTCGCCAATACGCAGTATTTT. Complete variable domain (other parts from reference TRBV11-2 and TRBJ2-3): EAGVAQSPRYKIIEKRQSVAFWCNPISGHATLYWYQQILGQGPKLLIQFQNNGVVDDSQLPKDRFSAERLKGVDSTLKIQPAKLEDSAVYLCASSLDLANTQYFGPGTRLTVL.

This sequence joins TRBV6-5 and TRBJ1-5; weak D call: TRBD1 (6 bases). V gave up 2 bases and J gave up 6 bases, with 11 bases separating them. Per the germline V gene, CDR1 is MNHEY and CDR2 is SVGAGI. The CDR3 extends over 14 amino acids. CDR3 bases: TGTGCCAGCAGTTACACCGTGGGGGCTCAGCCCCAGCATTTT. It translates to CASSYTVGAQPQHF.

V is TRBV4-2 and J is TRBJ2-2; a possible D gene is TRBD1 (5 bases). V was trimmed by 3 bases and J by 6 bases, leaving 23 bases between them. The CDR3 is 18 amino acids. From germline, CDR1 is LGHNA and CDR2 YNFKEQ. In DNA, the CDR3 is TGTGCCAGCAGCCACTTACCCAGCATTTACACAGGCTCCGGGGAGCTGTTTTTT. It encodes CASSHLPSIYTGSGELFF.

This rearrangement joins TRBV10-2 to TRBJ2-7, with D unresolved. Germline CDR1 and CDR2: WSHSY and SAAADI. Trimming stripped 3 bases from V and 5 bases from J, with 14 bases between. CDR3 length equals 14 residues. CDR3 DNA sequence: TGCGCCAGCAGTGATCACGGACGCCTTGACGAGCAGTACTTC. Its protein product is CASSDHGRLDEQYF.

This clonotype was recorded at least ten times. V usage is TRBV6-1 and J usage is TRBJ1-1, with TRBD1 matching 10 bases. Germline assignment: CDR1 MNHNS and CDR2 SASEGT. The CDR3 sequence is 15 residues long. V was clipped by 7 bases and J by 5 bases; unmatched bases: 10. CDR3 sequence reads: CASTGGQGRLTEAFF. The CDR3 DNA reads TGTGCCAGCACCGGGGGACAGGGGAGGTTAACTGAAGCTTTCTTT.

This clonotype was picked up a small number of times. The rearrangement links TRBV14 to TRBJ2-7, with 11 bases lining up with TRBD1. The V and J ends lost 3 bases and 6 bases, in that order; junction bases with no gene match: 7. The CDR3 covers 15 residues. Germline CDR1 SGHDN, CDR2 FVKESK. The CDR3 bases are TGTGCCAGCAGCCAGTGCCGGGACAGGGGGTGCGAGCAGTACTTC. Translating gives CASSQCRDRGCEQYF.

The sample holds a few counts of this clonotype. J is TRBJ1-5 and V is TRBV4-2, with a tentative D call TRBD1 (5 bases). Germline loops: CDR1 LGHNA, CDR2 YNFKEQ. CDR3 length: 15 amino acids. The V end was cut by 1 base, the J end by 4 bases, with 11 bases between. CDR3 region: CASSQVMQGNQPQHF. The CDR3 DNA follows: TGTGCCAGCAGCCAAGTTATGCAGGGAAATCAGCCCCAGCATTTT.

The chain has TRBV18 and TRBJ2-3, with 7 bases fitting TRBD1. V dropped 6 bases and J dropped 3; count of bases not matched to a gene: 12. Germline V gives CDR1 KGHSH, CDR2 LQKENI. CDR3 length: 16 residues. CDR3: CASSLGRQGGTDTQYF. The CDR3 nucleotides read TGTGCCAGCTCTCTGGGGCGACAGGGTGGAACAGATACGCAGTATTTT.

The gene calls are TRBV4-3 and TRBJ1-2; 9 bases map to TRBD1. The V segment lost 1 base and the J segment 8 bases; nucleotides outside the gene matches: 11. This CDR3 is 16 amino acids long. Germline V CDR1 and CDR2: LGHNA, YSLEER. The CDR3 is CASSQALFGQGNGYTF. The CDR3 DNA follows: TGCGCCAGCAGCCAAGCTCTTTTTGGACAGGGGAACGGCTACACCTTC.

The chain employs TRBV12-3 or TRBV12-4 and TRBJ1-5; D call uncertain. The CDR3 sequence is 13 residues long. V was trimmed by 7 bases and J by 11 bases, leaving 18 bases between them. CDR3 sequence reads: CASNPDGSGAQHF. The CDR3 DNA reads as TGTGCCAGCAACCCGGACGGGAGCGGGGCCCAGCATTTT.

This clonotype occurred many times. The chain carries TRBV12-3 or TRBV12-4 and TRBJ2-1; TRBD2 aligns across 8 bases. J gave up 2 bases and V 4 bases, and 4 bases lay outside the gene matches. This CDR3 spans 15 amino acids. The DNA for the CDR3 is TGTGCCAGCAGTTCGGTACTAGCGGCCTACAATGAGCAGTTCTTC. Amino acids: CASSSVLAAYNEQFF.

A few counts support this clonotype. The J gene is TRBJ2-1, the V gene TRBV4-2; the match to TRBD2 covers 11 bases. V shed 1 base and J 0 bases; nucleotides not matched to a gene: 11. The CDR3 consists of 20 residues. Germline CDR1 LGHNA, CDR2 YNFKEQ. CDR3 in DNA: TGTGCCAGCAGCCAAGTGAGGCCTAGCGGGGGGCTTAGCTCCTACAATGAGCAGTTCTTC. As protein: CASSQVRPSGGLSSYNEQFF.

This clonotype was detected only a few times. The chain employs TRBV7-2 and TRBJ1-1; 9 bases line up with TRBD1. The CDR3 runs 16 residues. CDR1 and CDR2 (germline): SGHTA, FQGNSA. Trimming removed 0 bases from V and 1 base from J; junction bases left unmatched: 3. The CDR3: CASSLAPGQGNTEAFF. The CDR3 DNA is TGTGCCAGCAGCTTAGCGCCGGGACAGGGGAACACTGAAGCTTTCTTT.

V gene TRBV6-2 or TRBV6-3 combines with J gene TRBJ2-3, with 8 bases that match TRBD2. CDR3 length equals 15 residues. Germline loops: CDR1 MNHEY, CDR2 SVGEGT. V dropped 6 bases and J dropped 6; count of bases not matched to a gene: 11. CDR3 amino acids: CASSRYRGGRDTQYF. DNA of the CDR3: TGTGCCAGCAGCCGATATCGGGGGGGCCGGGATACGCAGTATTTT.

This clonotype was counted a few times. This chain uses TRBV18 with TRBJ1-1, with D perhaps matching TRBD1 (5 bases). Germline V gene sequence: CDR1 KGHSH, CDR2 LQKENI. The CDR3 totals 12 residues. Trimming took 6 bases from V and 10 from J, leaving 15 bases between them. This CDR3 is CASSPTSGGAFF. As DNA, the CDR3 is TGTGCCAGCTCGCCGACCTCCGGGGGAGCTTTCTTT.

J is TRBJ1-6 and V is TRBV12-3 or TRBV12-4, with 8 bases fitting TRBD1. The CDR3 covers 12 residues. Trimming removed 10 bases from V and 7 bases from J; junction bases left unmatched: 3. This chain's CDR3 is CATQGGNSPLHF. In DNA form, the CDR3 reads TGTGCCACACAGGGGGGAAATTCACCCCTCCACTTT.

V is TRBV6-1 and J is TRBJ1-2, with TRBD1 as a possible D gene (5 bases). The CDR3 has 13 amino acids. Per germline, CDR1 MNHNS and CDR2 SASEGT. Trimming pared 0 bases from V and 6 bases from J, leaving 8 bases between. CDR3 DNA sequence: TGTGCCAGCAGTGAAGCAGGGGAAAATGGCTACACCTTC. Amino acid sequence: CASSEAGENGYTF.